A selection of T cell receptor beta chains follows, all from one sample in a study of T cells in Graves' hyperthyroidism and ophthalmopathy. From the multiplex PCR reads, TCRdb called clonotypes with MiXCR, one entry per CDR3 protein. The data show approximately 410,000 distinct CDR3 sequences, with roughly 15% seen just once and less than 6.5% held by the top ten. Sequencing used blood. The receptors originated from a woman between 18 and 29 years old with Graves' hyperthyroidism. Both conserved end residues are part of each CDR3. The D gene is left open where the match is weak. Not all rows give a size; the values are once, few, many and, for expanded clones, a class.

j_call v_call d_call cdr3_length clone_size cdr3_aa cdr3_nt
TRBJ1-2 TRBV20-1 . 13 . CSARLAGAYGYTF TGCAGTGCTAGGCTCGCGGGGGCTTATGGCTACACCTTC
TRBJ1-1 TRBV4-1 . 17 . CASSQDPAYFKGTEAFF TGCGCCAGCAGCCAAGATCCAGCCTACTTTAAAGGCACTGAAGCTTTCTTT
TRBJ2-7 TRBV29-1 . 12 few CSVSTGTYEQYF TGCAGCGTGAGCACAGGGACCTACGAGCAGTACTTC
TRBJ2-3 TRBV5-1 . 13 many CASSLAMRDTQYF TGCGCCAGCAGCTTGGCCATGAGGGATACGCAGTATTTT
TRBJ2-5 TRBV18 TRBD1 14 many CASSPLGQEETQYF TGTGCCAGCTCACCTCTCGGACAGGAAGAGACCCAGTACTTC
TRBJ1-5 TRBV5-6 TRBD1 15 . CASSWKDRGEQPQHF TGTGCCAGCAGCTGGAAGGACAGGGGAGAGCAGCCCCAGCATTTT
TRBJ2-3 TRBV20-1 . 16 . CSARDETGPGTDTQYF TGCAGTGCTAGAGATGAGACAGGCCCCGGCACAGATACGCAGTATTTT
TRBJ2-3 TRBV6-1 . 17 many CASSELPPGGGTDTQYF TGTGCCAGCAGTGAGTTACCCCCCGGAGGGGGCACAGATACGCAGTATTTT
TRBJ2-2 TRBV29-1 . 15 many CSVEVTGRGTGELFF TGCAGCGTTGAGGTAACAGGTCGAGGAACCGGGGAGCTGTTTTTT
TRBJ1-5 TRBV10-3 . 12 many CAIGQGNQPQHF TGTGCCATCGGTCAGGGCAATCAGCCCCAGCATTTT
TRBJ1-6 TRBV12-3/TRBV12-4 . 15 many CASSLGEGVHSPLHF TGTGCCAGCAGCCTCGGGGAGGGGGTCCATTCACCCCTCCACTTT
TRBJ2-7 TRBV3-1 . 13 few CASSENRAYEQYF TGTGCCAGCAGTGAGAACAGGGCCTACGAGCAGTACTTC
TRBJ1-5 TRBV28 . 15 many CASTLGGASNQPQHF TGTGCCAGCACCCTAGGGGGGGCTAGCAATCAGCCCCAGCATTTT
TRBJ1-5 TRBV6-1 . 15 many CASSPQGLGNQPQHF TGTGCCAGCAGTCCGCAGGGGCTTGGCAATCAGCCCCAGCATTTT
TRBJ2-7 TRBV19 . 15 . CASSEGQRSSYEQYF TGTGCCAGTAGCGAAGGACAGAGGAGCTCCTACGAGCAGTACTTC
TRBJ1-4 TRBV20-1 . 13 few CSAIDRRNEKLFF TGCAGTGCCATAGACAGGCGCAATGAAAAACTGTTTTTT
TRBJ2-1 TRBV20-1 . 14 many CSARALSSYNEQFF TGCAGTGCTAGGGCACTGAGCTCCTACAATGAGCAGTTCTTC
TRBJ1-3 TRBV7-2 . 13 many CASTRLSGNTIYF TGTGCCAGCACCAGGCTCTCTGGAAACACCATATATTTT
TRBJ2-1 TRBV19 . 14 . CASSLWESYNEQFF TGTGCCAGTAGTCTCTGGGAGAGCTACAATGAGCAGTTCTTC
TRBJ2-7 TRBV11-2 . 14 many CASSQDSFSYEQYF TGTGCCAGCAGCCAAGACAGCTTCTCCTACGAGCAGTACTTC
TRBJ2-5 TRBV5-4 TRBD2 18 . CASSLVGTSGLNQETQYF TGTGCCAGCAGCTTGGTGGGGACTAGCGGGTTAAACCAAGAGACCCAGTACTTC
TRBJ2-3 TRBV19 TRBD1 18 few CASSIDGTGYDGTDTQYF TGTGCCAGTAGTATAGATGGGACAGGGTACGATGGCACAGATACGCAGTATTTT
TRBJ1-5 TRBV6-1 . 14 many CASGKTGDGQPQHF TGTGCCAGCGGTAAGACGGGGGACGGGCAGCCCCAGCATTTT
TRBJ2-1 TRBV3-1 TRBD2 14 many CASSRLAGGNEQFF TGTGCCAGCAGCCGGCTAGCGGGAGGGAATGAGCAGTTCTTC
TRBJ2-5 TRBV6-2/TRBV6-3 TRBD2 15 many CASRLAGGEGETQYF TGTGCCAGCAGGCTAGCGGGAGGAGAGGGAGAGACCCAGTACTTC
TRBJ2-3 TRBV7-3 TRBD2 17 . CASSPGLAGGVTDTQYF TGTGCCAGCAGCCCCGGACTAGCGGGAGGGGTCACAGATACGCAGTATTTT
TRBJ1-6 TRBV19 . 12 . CASSWDGSPLHF TGTGCCAGTAGTTGGGACGGATCACCCCTCCACTTT
TRBJ1-4 TRBV20-1 TRBD1 14 many CSANWGQGPEKLFF TGCAGTGCCAATTGGGGACAGGGACCCGAAAAACTGTTTTTT
TRBJ2-1 TRBV5-6 . 16 . CASSLITGDSYNEQFF TGTGCCAGCAGCTTGATTACGGGGGACTCCTACAATGAGCAGTTCTTC
TRBJ1-2 TRBV27 . 11 few CASSFDGSYTF TGTGCCAGCAGTTTTGACGGGAGCTACACCTTC
TRBJ2-1 TRBV27 TRBD1 14 many CASRTGTAYNEQFF TGTGCCAGCAGGACCGGGACAGCGTACAATGAGCAGTTCTTC
TRBJ2-7 TRBV20-1 . 12 few CSARVVSDEQYF TGCAGTGCTAGAGTGGTGTCTGACGAGCAGTACTTC
TRBJ2-7 TRBV9 . 12 . CASTPGVYEQYF TGTGCCAGCACCCCCGGGGTCTACGAGCAGTACTTC
TRBJ1-2 TRBV28 . 13 . CASSLFRVRGYTF TGTGCCAGCAGTTTGTTCAGGGTGCGGGGCTACACCTTC
TRBJ1-4 TRBV25-1 . 16 many CASSPQGQGSSEKLFF TGTGCCAGCAGTCCCCAAGGCCAGGGATCGAGTGAAAAACTGTTTTTT
TRBJ2-3 TRBV12-3/TRBV12-4 . 12 many CASSFTMDTQYF TGTGCCAGCAGTTTTACTATGGATACGCAGTATTTT
TRBJ2-2 TRBV20-1 . 13 . CSARGADTGELFF TGCAGTGCTAGGGGGGCTGACACCGGGGAGCTGTTTTTT
TRBJ2-7 TRBV20-1 . 15 many CSAAPGRGTPHEQYF TGCAGTGCCGCCCCGGGGCGCGGGACCCCGCACGAGCAGTACTTC
TRBJ1-5 TRBV9 . 15 few CASSDGGYSNQPQHF TGTGCCAGCAGCGACGGGGGATATAGCAATCAGCCCCAGCATTTT
TRBJ2-4 TRBV3-1 TRBD2 19 many CASSQDLTSGSVSKNIQYF TGTGCCAGCAGCCAAGATCTTACTAGCGGGAGTGTGTCCAAAAACATTCAGTACTTC
TRBJ2-7 TRBV30 TRBD2 16 few CAWSPKPGLASYEQYF TGTGCCTGGAGCCCAAAACCGGGACTAGCGTCCTACGAGCAGTACTTC
TRBJ1-2 TRBV5-1 . 14 few CASSLAGRAVGYTF TGCGCCAGCAGCTTGGCTGGCAGGGCGGTCGGCTACACCTTC
TRBJ2-1 TRBV6-5 TRBD2 15 many CASSSLTGGGNEQFF TGTGCCAGCAGTTCTCTAACGGGAGGAGGAAATGAGCAGTTCTTC
TRBJ2-6 TRBV28 . 16 many CASSSGESSGANVLTF TGTGCCAGCAGTTCAGGGGAAAGCTCTGGGGCCAACGTCCTGACTTTC
TRBJ1-6 TRBV28 . 14 . CASSLAQVDSPLHF TGTGCCAGCAGTTTAGCCCAAGTGGATTCACCCCTCCACTTT
TRBJ1-1 TRBV6-1 . 13 . CASSDSPNTEAFF TGTGCCAGCAGTGACTCCCCGAACACTGAAGCTTTCTTT